This TCR beta chain emerged from a study of CD8+ T cells in alopecia areata. Notes on the study in general: Tofacitinib delivered significant drops in scalp clonality and in expanded CD8+ clones among the top 100. Many of the expanded lesional clones endured in scalp and blood while on tofacitinib. Lesional tissue from the scalp (especially in alopecia totalis/universalis) showed higher clonality than normal scalp. Compared with mice, patients displayed less clear TCR sharing, possibly for HLA-related reasons.

Sequencing relied on a cDNA template that was reverse transcribed from extracted RNA. Sequencing was performed with immunoSEQ multiplex PCR; in TCRdb, only in-frame clones are kept and a portion is missing. Among around 86,000 clones listed, about 70% were seen once. Sample treatment: oral pan-JAK inhibitor, 5-10 mg twice daily. Of note for this clone: The antigen is unknown.

The CDR3 covers 14 residues. The germline CDR1 and CDR2 sequences are MNHNS and SASEGT. V dropped 6 bases and J dropped 5; count of bases not matched to a gene: 10. The chain joins TRBV6-1 to TRBJ2-7; 7 bases are shared with TRBD2. This specimen was CD8+ T cells sorted from blood, taken at week 44, from a patient treated with tofacitinib. The origin of this receptor is a human donor with alopecia areata. Written as DNA, the CDR3 is TGTGCCAGCAGACCAGTAGCGGGTTACCACGAGCAGTACTTC. Amino acid sequence: CASRPVAGYHEQYF.